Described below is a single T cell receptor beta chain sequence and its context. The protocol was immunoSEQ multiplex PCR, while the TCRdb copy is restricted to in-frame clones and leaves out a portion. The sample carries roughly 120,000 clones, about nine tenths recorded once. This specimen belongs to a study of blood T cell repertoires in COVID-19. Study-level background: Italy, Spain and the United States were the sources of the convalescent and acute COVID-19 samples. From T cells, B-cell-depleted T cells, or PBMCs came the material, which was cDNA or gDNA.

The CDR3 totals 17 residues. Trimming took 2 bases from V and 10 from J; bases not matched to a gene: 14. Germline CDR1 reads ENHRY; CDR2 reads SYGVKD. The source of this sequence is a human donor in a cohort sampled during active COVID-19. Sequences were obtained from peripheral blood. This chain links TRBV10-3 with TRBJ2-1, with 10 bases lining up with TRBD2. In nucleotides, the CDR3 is TGTGCCATCAGTGAGAGCGGGAGGGCCTCTCGCACGGTGGAGCAGTTCTTC. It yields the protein CAISESGRASRTVEQFF.